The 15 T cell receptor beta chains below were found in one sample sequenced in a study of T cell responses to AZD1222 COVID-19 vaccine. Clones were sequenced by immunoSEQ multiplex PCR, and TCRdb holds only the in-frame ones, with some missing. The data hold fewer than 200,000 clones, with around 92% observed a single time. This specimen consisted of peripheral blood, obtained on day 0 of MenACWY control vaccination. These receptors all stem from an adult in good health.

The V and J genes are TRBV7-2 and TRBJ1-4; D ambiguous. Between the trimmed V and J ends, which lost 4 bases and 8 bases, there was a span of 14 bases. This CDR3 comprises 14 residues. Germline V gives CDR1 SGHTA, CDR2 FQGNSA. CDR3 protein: CASSWALSNEKLFF. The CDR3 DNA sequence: TGTGCCAGCAGCTGGGCCCTCTCCAACGAAAAACTGTTTTTT. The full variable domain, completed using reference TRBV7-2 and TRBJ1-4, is GAGVSQSPSNKVTEKGKDVELRCDPISGHTALYWYRQSLGQGLEFLIYFQGNSAPDKSGLPSDRFSAERTGGSVSTLTIQRTQQEDSAVYLCASSWALSNEKLFFGSGTQLSVL.

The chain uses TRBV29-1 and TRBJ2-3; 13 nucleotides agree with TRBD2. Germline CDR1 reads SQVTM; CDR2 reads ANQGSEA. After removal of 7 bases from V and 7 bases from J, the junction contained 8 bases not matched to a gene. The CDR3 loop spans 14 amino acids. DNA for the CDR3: TGCAGCGCTCCTTCACTAGCGGGAGGGAATACGCAGTATTTT. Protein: CSAPSLAGGNTQYF.

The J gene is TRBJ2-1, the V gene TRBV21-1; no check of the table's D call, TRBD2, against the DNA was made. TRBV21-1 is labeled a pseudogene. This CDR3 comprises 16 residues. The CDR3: CASSCPSGSSYNEQFF. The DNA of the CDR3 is TGTGCCAGCAGTTGCCCTAGCGGAAGCTCCTACAATGAGCAGTTCTTC.

This chain's CDR3 is CASSPFSGSSYNEQFF. CDR3 DNA sequence: TGTGCCAGTAGTCCCTTTAGCGGGAGTTCCTACAATGAGCAGTTCTTC. The chain combines TRBV19 with TRBJ2-1; 9 bases match TRBD2. The CDR3 loop spans 16 amino acids. Looked up from germline, CDR1 is LNHDA and CDR2 is SQIVND (reference sequence). V lost 5 bases and J lost 1; bases outside the gene matches: 6.

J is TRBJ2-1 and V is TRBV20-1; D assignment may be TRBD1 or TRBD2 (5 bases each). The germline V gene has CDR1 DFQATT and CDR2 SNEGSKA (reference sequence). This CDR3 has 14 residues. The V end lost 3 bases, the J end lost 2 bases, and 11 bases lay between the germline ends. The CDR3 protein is CSASSGPPYNEQFF. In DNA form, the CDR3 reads TGCAGTGCTAGTTCGGGGCCCCCCTACAATGAGCAGTTCTTC.

The CDR3 sequence is CASSLQVPAGEAFF. CDR3 sequence (DNA): TGTGCCAGCAGCCTACAGGTTCCGGCGGGAGAAGCTTTCTTT. The V and J genes are TRBV3-1 (or the pseudogene TRBV3-2) and TRBJ1-1, with D perhaps matching TRBD1 (5 bases). The CDR3 is 14 residues long. With 4 bases removed from V and 8 bases from J, the gap between germline ends came to 17 bases. Germline loops: CDR1 LGHDT, CDR2 YNNKEL (reference sequence).

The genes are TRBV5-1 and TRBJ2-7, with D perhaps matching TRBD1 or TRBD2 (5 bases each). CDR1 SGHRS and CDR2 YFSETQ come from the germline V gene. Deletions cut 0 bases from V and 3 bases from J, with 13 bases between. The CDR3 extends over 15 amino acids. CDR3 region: CASSLAGLRDYEQYF. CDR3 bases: TGCGCCAGCAGCTTGGCGGGGCTAAGGGACTACGAGCAGTACTTC.

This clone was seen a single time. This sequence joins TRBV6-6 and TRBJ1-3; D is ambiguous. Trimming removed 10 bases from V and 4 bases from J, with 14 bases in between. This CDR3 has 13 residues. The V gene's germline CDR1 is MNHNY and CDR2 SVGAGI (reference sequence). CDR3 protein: CATRGGPGNTIYF. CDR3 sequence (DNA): TGTGCCACACGGGGAGGGCCCGGAAACACCATATATTTT.

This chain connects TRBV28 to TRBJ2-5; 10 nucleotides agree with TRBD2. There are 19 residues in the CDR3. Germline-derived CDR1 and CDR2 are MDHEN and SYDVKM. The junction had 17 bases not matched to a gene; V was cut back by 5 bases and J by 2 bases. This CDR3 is CASSPRPTSGHAFQETQYF. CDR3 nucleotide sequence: TGTGCCAGCAGTCCACGCCCGACTAGCGGGCATGCCTTTCAAGAGACCCAGTACTTC. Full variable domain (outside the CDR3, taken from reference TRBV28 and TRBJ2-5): DVKVTQSSRYLVKRTGEKVFLECVQDMDHENMFWYRQDPGLGLRLIYFSYDVKMKEKGDIPEGYSVSREKKERFSLILESASTNQTSMYLCASSPRPTSGHAFQETQYFGPGTRLLVL.

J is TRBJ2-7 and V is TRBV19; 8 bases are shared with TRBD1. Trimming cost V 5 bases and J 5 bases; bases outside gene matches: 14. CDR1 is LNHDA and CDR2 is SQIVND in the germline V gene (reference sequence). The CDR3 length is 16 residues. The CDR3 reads CASSFRYQGASDEQYF. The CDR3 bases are TGTGCCAGTAGTTTCAGATACCAGGGGGCAAGCGACGAGCAGTACTTC.

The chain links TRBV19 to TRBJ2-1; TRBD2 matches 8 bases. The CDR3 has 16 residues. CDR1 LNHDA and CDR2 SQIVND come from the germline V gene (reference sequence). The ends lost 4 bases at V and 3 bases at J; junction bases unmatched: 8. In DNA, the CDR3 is TGTGCCAGTAGTAGGCTGACTAGCGCCCACTACAATGAGCAGTTCTTC. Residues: CASSRLTSAHYNEQFF.

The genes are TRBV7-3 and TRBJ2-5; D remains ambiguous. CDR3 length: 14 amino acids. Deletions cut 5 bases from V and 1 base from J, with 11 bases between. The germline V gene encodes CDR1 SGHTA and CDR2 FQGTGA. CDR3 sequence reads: CASSPILIQETQYF. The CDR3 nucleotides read TGTGCCAGCAGCCCAATACTGATCCAAGAGACCCAGTACTTC.

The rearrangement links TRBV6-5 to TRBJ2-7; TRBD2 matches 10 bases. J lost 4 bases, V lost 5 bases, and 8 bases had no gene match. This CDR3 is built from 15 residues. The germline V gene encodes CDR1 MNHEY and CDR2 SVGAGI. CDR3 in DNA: TGTGCCAGCAGTAGGCTAGCGGGAGTTTGGTACGAGCAGTACTTC. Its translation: CASSRLAGVWYEQYF.

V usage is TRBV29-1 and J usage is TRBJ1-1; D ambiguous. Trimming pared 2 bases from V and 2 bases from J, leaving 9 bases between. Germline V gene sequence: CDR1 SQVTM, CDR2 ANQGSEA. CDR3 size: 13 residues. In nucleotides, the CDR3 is TGCAGCGTTGAACATCTACCCAACACTGAAGCTTTCTTT. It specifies CSVEHLPNTEAFF. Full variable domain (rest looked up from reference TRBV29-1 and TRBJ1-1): SAVISQKPSRDICQRGTSLTIQCQVDSQVTMMFWYRQQPGQSLTLIATANQGSEATYESGFVIDKFPISRPNLTFSTLTVSNMSPEDSSIYLCSVEHLPNTEAFFGQGTRLTVV.

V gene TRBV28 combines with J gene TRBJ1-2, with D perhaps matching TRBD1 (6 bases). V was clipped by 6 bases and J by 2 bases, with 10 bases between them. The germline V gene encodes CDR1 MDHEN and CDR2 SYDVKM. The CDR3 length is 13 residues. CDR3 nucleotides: TGTGCCAGCAGGTCCACAGGGAACTATGGCTACACCTTC. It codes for CASRSTGNYGYTF.